This TCR beta chain derives from a study of PD-1 blockade in classical Hodgkin lymphoma. On the study more broadly: Patients were administered nivolumab (3 mg/kg intravenously) every 2 weeks.

General study results and limits: Repertoire differences have undefined causes, possibly disease activity or prior therapy. Complete responders' baseline diversity resembled that of newly diagnosed patients.

Clones were sequenced by immunoSEQ multiplex PCR, and TCRdb holds only the in-frame ones, with some missing. In the table there are approximately 100,000 clones, 65% to 85% of which are singletons. Time point given: cycle 4 day 1 (C4D1), after more than five weeks of nivolumab. All the patients suffered relapse after autologous stem cell transplantation, and brentuximab vedotin exposure differed. The sample holds one count of this clone. The target antigen is unknown. The CDR3 spans 15 residues. With V trimmed by 8 bases and J by 6 bases, 13 bases remained unmatched. CDR1 is MDHEN, CDR2 SYDVKM, per germline.

This chain uses TRBV28 with TRBJ2-3, with 8 bases identical to TRBD1. The receptor was isolated from a human donor with classical Hodgkin lymphoma. Sequencing used peripheral blood mononuclear cells (PBMCs), obtained before the fourth cycle of nivolumab. In nucleotides, the CDR3 is TGTGCCAGCTCCGGACAGGGTGGACGAGCTGATACGCAGTATTTT. Translation gives CASSGQGGRADTQYF.